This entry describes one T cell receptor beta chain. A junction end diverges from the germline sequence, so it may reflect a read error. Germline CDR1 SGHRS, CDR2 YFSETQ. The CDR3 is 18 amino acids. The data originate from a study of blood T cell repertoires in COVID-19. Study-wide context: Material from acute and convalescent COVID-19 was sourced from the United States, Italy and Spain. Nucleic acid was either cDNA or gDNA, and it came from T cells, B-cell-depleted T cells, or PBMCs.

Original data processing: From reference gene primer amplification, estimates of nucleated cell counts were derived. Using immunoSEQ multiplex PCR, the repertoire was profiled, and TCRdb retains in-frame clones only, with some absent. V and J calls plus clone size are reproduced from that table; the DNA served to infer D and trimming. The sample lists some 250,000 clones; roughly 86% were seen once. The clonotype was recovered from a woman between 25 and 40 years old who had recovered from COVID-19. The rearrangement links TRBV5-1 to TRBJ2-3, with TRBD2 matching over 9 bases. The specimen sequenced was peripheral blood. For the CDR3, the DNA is TGCGCCCGCAGCTTGGGCGCGGGGGGGCGGGCGAGCACAGATACGCAGTATTTT. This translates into CARSLGAGGRASTDTQYF.